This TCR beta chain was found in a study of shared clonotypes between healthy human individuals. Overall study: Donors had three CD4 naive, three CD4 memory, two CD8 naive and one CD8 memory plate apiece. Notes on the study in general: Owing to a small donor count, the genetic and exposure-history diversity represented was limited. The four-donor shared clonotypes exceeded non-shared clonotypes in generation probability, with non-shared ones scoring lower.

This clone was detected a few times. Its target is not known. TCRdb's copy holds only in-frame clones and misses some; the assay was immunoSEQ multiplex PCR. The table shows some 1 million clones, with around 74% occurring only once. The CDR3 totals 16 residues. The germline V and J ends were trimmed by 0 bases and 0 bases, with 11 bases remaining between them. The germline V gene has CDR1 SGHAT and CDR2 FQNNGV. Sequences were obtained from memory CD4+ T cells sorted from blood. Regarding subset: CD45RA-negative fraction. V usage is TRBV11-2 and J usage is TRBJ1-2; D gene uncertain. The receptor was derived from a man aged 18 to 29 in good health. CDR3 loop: CASSLDPASANYGYTF. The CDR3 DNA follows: TGTGCCAGCAGCTTAGATCCGGCCTCAGCTAACTATGGCTACACCTTC. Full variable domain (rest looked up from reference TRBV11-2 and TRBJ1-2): EAGVAQSPRYKIIEKRQSVAFWCNPISGHATLYWYQQILGQGPKLLIQFQNNGVVDDSQLPKDRFSAERLKGVDSTLKIQPAKLEDSAVYLCASSLDPASANYGYTFGSGTRLTVV.